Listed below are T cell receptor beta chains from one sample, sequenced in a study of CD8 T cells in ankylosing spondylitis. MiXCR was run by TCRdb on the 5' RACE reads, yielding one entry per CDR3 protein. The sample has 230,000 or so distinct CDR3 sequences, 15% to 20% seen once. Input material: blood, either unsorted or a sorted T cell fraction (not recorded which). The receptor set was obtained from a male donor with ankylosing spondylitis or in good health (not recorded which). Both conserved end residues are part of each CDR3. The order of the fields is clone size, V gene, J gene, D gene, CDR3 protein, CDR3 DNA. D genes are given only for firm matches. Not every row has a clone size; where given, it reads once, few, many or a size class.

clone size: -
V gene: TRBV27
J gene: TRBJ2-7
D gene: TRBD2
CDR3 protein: CASSVLAGGLEEQYF
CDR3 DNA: TGTGCCAGCAGTGTCCTAGCGGGAGGCCTGGAGGAGCAGTACTTC

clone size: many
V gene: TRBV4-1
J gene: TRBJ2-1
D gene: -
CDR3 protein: CASSQGGEQFF
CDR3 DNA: TGCGCCAGCAGCCAAGGCGGGGAGCAGTTCTTC

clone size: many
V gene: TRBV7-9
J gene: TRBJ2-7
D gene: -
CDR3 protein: CASSLGLASSYEQYF
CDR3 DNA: TGTGCCAGCAGCTTAGGACTCGCAAGCTCCTACGAGCAGTACTTC

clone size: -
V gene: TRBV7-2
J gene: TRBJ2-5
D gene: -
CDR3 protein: CASSPLVWETQYF
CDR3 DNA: TGTGCCAGCAGCCCACTGGTTTGGGAGACCCAGTACTTC

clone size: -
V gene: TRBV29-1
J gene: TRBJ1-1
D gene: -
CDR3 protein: CSVMDGRNTEAFF
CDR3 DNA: TGCAGCGTGATGGACGGAAGGAACACTGAAGCTTTCTTT

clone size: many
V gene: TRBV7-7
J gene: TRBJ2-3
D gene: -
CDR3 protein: CASSLLKSDTQYF
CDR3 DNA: TGTGCTAGCAGCTTGCTCAAATCAGATACGCAGTATTTT

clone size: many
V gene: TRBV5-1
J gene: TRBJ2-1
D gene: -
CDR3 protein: CASSLDGTGSYNEQFF
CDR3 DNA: TGCGCCAGCAGCTTGGACGGGACGGGTTCCTACAATGAGCAGTTCTTC

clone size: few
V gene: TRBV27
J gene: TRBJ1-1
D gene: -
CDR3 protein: CASSPPLGNEAFF
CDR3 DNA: TGTGCCAGCAGTCCCCCGCTGGGGAATGAAGCTTTCTTT

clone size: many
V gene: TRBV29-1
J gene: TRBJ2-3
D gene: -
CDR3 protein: CSVEGEMADTQYF
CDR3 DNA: TGCAGCGTTGAGGGGGAGATGGCAGATACGCAGTATTTT

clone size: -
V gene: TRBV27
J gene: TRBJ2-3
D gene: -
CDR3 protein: CASSEKGRTETGTDTQYF
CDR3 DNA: TGTGCCAGCAGTGAAAAGGGGCGGACAGAGACAGGCACAGATACGCAGTATTTT

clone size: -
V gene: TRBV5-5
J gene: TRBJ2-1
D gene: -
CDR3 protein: CASSSRPESYEQFF
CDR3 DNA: TGTGCCAGCAGTTCGCGACCCGAGTCCTATGAGCAGTTCTTC

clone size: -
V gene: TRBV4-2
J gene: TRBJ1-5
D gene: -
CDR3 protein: CASSQDGGSDQPQHF
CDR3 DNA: TGTGCCAGCAGCCAAGACGGGGGGTCCGATCAGCCCCAGCATTTT

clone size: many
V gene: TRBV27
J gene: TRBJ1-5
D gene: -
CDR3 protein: CASSLSVSNQPQHF
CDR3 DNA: TGTGCCAGCAGTTTATCTGTTAGCAATCAGCCCCAGCATTTT

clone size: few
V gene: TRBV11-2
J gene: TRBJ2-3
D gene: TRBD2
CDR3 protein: CASSLDRVAGGPSDTQYF
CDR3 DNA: TGTGCCAGCAGCTTAGATCGGGTAGCGGGAGGGCCATCGGATACGCAGTATTTT

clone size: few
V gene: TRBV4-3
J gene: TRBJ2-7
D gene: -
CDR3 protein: CASSQGTGEAYEQYF
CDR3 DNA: TGCGCCAGCAGCCAAGGTACGGGAGAGGCCTACGAGCAGTACTTC

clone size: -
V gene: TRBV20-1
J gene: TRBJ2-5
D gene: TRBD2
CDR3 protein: CSASGVREGWETQYF
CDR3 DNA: TGCAGTGCTAGTGGAGTGAGGGAGGGCTGGGAGACCCAGTACTTC

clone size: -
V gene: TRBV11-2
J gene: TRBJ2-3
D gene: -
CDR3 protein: CASSHAGSDTQYF
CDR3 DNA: TGTGCCAGCAGCCACGCGGGTTCAGATACGCAGTATTTT

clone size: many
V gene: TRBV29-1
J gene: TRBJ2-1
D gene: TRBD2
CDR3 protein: CSVERGPYNEQFF
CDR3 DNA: TGCAGCGTCGAGCGGGGACCCTACAATGAGCAGTTCTTC

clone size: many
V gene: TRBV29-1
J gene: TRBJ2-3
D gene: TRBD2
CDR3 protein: CSVAGTSGRVGTDTQYF
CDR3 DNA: TGCAGCGTTGCCGGGACTAGCGGGAGAGTGGGCACAGATACGCAGTATTTT

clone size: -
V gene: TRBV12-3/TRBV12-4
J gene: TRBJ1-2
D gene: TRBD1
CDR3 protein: CARWDRNYGYTF
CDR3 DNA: TGTGCCAGATGGGACAGAAATTATGGCTACACCTTC

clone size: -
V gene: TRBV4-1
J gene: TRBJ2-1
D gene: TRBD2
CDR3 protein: CASSQDQTSGSGEQFF
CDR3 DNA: TGCGCCAGCAGCCAAGATCAAACTAGCGGGAGCGGTGAGCAGTTCTTC

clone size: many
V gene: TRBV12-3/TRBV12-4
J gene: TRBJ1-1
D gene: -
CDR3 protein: CASRDIDGNTEAFF
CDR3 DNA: TGTGCCAGCAGAGACATAGATGGGAACACTGAAGCTTTCTTT

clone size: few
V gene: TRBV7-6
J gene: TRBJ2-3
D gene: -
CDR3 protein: CASSLALADPTDTQYF
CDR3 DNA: TGTGCCAGCAGCTTAGCACTAGCAGACCCCACAGATACGCAGTATTTT

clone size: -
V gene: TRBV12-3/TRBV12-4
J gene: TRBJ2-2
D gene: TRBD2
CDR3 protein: CVSSLAGRVNTGELFF
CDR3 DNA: TGTGTCAGCAGTTTGGCCGGGAGGGTTAACACCGGGGAGCTGTTTTTT

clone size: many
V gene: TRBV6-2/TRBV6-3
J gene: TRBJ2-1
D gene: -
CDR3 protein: CASSYVGGIGNEQFF
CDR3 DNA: TGTGCCAGCAGTTACGTAGGCGGGATCGGCAATGAGCAGTTCTTC

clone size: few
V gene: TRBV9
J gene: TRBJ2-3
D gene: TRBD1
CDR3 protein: CASSLQGAADTQYF
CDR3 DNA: TGTGCCAGCAGCCTCCAGGGGGCGGCGGATACGCAGTATTTT

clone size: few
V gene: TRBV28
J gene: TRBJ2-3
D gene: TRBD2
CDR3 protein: CASSLLLAGGPDTQYF
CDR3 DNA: TGTGCCAGCAGTTTACTTCTAGCGGGAGGCCCGGATACGCAGTATTTT

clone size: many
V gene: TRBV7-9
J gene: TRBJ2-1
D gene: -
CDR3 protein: CASSLVRVSYNEQFF
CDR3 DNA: TGTGCCAGCAGCTTAGTGAGGGTCTCCTACAATGAGCAGTTCTTC

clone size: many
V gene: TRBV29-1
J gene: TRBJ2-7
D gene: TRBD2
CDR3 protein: CSVELAGFTYEQYF
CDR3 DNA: TGCAGCGTTGAACTAGCGGGATTCACCTACGAGCAGTACTTC

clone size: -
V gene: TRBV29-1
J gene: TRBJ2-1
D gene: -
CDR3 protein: CSVVLEIYNEQFF
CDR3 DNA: TGCAGCGTCGTGTTGGAGATTTACAATGAGCAGTTCTTC

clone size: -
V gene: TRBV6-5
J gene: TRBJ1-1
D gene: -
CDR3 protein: CASSYTLNTEAFF
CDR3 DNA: TGTGCCAGCAGTTATACCCTGAACACTGAAGCTTTCTTT

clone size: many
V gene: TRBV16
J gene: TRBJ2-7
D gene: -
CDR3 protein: CASTQTAAYEQYF
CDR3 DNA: TGTGCCAGCACCCAAACAGCAGCCTACGAGCAGTACTTC

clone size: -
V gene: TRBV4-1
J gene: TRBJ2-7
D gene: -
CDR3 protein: CASSQDQLGVSYEQYF
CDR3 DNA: TGCGCCAGCAGCCAAGACCAGCTAGGTGTTTCCTACGAGCAGTACTTC

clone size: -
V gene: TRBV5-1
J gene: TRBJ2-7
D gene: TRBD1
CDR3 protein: CASSLEVAGQVVYEQYF
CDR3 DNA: TGCGCCAGCAGCTTGGAGGTAGCCGGACAGGTGGTTTACGAGCAGTACTTC

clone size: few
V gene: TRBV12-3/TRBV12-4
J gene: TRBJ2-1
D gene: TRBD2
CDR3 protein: CASSPSGGEQFF
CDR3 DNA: TGTGCCAGCAGTCCTAGCGGAGGTGAGCAGTTCTTC

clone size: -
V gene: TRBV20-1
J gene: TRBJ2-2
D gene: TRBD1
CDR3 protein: CSAREGDRFGELFF
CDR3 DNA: TGCAGTGCTAGAGAGGGGGACAGGTTTGGGGAGCTGTTTTTT

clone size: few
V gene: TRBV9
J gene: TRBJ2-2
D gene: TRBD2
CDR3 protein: CASSSTGTSGGTGELFF
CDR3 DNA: TGTGCCAGCAGCTCGACCGGGACTAGCGGAGGCACCGGGGAGCTGTTTTTT

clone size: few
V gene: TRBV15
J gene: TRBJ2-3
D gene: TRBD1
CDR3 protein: CATSRDGLTGGTDTQYF
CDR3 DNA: TGTGCCACCAGCAGAGACGGCCTAACAGGGGGCACAGATACGCAGTATTTT

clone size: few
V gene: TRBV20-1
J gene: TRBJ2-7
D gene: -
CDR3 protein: CSASLLFGGPTNYEQYF
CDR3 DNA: TGCAGTGCTAGTCTTTTGTTTGGGGGCCCGACGAACTACGAGCAGTACTTC

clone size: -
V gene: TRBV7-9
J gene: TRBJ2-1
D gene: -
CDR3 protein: CASSHTDSFYNEQFF
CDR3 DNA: TGTGCCAGCAGCCATACGGACTCCTTCTACAATGAGCAGTTCTTC